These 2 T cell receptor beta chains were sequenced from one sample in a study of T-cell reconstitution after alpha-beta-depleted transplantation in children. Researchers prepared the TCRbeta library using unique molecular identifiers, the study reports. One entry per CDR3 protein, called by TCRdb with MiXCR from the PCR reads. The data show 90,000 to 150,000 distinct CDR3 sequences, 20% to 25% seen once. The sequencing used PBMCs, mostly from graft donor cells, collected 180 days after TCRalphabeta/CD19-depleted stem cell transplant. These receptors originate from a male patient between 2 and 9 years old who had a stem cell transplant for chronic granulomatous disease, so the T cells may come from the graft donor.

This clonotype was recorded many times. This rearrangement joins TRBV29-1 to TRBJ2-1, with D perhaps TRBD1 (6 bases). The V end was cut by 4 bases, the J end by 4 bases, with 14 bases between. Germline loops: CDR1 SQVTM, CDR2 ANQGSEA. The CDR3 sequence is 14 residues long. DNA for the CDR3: TGCAGCGTTGGGCCACAGACAGGATACAATGAGCAGTTCTTC. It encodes CSVGPQTGYNEQFF.

CDR3 sequence: CASRKGGVWSTDTQYF. The CDR3 DNA is TGTGCCAGCAGGAAGGGTGGGGTCTGGAGCACAGATACGCAGTATTTT. V usage is TRBV6-1 and J usage is TRBJ2-3; D is ambiguous. This CDR3 region has 16 residues. The germline gives CDR1 MNHNS, CDR2 SASEGT. V lost 6 bases, J lost 0 bases, and 16 bases lay in between.